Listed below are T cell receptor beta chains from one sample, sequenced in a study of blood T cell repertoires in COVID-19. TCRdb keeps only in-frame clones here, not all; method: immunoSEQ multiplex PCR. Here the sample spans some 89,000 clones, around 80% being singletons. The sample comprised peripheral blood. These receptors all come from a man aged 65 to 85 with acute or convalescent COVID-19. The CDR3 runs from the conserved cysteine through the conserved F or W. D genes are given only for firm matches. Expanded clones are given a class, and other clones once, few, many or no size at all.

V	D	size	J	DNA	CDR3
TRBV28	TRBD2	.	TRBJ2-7	TGTGCCAGCAGTCCCGGACTAGCTCTCGAGCAGTACTTC	CASSPGLALEQYF
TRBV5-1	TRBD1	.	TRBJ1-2	TGCGCCAGCAGCTCCTTTGGACAGGGAGAGAGTGGCTACACCTTC	CASSSFGQGESGYTF
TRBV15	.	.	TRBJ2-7	TGTGCCACCAGCAGAGATCAGAAGAACTACGAGCAGTACTTC	CATSRDQKNYEQYF
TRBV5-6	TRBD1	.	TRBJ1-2	TGTGCCAGCAGCACCGGGACTCAGGCGCGAATCCAGGGGGACACCTTC	CASSTGTQARIQGDTF
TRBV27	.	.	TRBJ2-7	TGTGCCAGCAGTTTCCTTAGTGGCGAGCAGTACTTC	CASSFLSGEQYF
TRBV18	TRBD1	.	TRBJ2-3	TGTGCCAGCTCCTCAGGGGGTGGCAGCACAGATACGCAGTATTTT	CASSSGGGSTDTQYF
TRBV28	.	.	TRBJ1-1	TGTGCCAGCAGTTTGCGGAGATTAACTGAAGCTTTCTTT	CASSLRRLTEAFF
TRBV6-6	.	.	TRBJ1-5	TGTGCCAGCAGTTCCAATAGCAATCAGCCCCAGCATTTT	CASSSNSNQPQHF
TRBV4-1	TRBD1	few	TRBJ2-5	TGCGCCAGCACCCACGGGGACAGAGAGACCCAGTACTTC	CASTHGDRETQYF
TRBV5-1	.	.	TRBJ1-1	TGCGCCAGCAGCTCACAGCTAGGGGTCACTGAAGCTTTCTTT	CASSSQLGVTEAFF
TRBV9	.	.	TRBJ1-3	TGTGCCAGCAGCCATCCAGGGGTGGGGACCGGAAACACCATATATTTT	CASSHPGVGTGNTIYF
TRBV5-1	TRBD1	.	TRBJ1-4	TGCGCCAGTAGACAGGGGAATGAAAAACTGTTTTTT	CASRQGNEKLFF
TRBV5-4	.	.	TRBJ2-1	TGTGCCAGCATCGCCGGGGGTAGATCTGATGAGCAGTTCTTC	CASIAGGRSDEQFF
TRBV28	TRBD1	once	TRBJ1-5	TGTGCCAGCAGTTTAGTGCAGGGGGCCCAGCCCCAGCATTTT	CASSLVQGAQPQHF
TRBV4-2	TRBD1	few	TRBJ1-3	TGTGCCAGCAGCCCCGACCCCAGGGGGCCGGGGGGAAACACCATATATTTT	CASSPDPRGPGGNTIYF
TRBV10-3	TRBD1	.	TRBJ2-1	TGTGCCATCAGCCCGGGACAGGGGGAAGATGAGCAGTTCTTC	CAISPGQGEDEQFF
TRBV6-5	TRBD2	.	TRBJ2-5	TGTGCCAGCAGTTACGCTAGCGGGGGAGTGGGGACCCAGTACTTC	CASSYASGGVGTQYF
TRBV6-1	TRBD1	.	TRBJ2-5	TGTGCCAGCAGCGAAGGACAGGGACACCGAGGGACCCAGTACTTC	CASSEGQGHRGTQYF
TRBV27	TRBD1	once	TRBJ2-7	TGTGCCAGCAGTTCGTTCGGCATTTTGGACCGGGACAGGCCGTACTTC	CASSSFGILDRDRPYF
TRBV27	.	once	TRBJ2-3	TGTGCCAGCAGTACTACGACCATGGTTTTGGGCACAGATACGCAGTATTTT	CASSTTTMVLGTDTQYF
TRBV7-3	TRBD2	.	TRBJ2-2	TGTGCCAGCAGCTTAGGTAGCGGGGGGCATAACACCGGGGAGCTGTTTTTT	CASSLGSGGHNTGELFF
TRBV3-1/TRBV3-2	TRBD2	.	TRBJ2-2	TGTGCCAGCAGCTCCCGGCCGACTAGCGGGGGGGCTGGCACCGGGGAGCTGTTTTTT	CASSSRPTSGGAGTGELFF
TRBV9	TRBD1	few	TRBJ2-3	TGTGCCAGCAGCGAGAGATGGGACAGGGGGCGCACAGATACGCAGTATTTT	CASSERWDRGRTDTQYF
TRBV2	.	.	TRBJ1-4	TGTGCCACCCAGGGGTATACAAATGAAAAACTGTTTTTT	CATQGYTNEKLFF
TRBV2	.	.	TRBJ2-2	TGTGCCAGCAGTGAAGTGGGGCGCACCGGGGAGCTGTTTTTT	CASSEVGRTGELFF
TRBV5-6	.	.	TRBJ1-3	TGTGCCAGCAGCCGGGGTTGGATCTCTGGAAACACCATATATTTT	CASSRGWISGNTIYF
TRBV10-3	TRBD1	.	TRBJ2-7	TGTGCCATCAGTGTTGGGACAGTCACCTACGAGCAGTACTTC	CAISVGTVTYEQYF
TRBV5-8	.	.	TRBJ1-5	TGTGCCAGCAGCCCGAAGGGACATCTCAAGGGCCGGCCCCAGCATTTT	CASSPKGHLKGRPQHF
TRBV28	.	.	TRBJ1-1	TGTGCCAGCAGTTTGAAGCCCCAGAACACTGAAGCTTTCTTT	CASSLKPQNTEAFF
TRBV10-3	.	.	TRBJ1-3	TGTGCCATCAGTGACTCCGGGAGGGACACCATATATTTT	CAISDSGRDTIYF
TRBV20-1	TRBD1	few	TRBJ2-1	TGCAGTGCTCCTGGACAGGCAGAGCAGTTCTTC	CSAPGQAEQFF
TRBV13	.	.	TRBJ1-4	TGTGCCAGCAGCTTTTACTCAGTTGGGCATGAAAAACTGTTTTTT	CASSFYSVGHEKLFF
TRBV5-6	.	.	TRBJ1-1	TGTGCCAGCAGCTTCGGGATTTTAGAAGCTTTCTTT	CASSFGILEAFF
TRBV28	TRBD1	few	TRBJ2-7	TGTGCCAGCAGTTATCCGGGACAGAGTATCGAGCAGTACTTC	CASSYPGQSIEQYF
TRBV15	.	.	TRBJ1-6	TGTGCCACCAGCAGGTCCCAAAATTCACCCCTCCACTTT	CATSRSQNSPLHF
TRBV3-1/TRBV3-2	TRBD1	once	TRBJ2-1	TGTGCCAGCAGCCTAGGGACAGGGGGCGCCTGGGGGAATGAGCAGTTCTTC	CASSLGTGGAWGNEQFF
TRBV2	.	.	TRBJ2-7	TGTGCCAGCAGTGACGGGGGGCTGGCCTACGAGCAGTACTTC	CASSDGGLAYEQYF
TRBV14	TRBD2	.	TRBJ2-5	TGTGCCAGCAGCCTTCTAGCGGGGGGATGGTCGGAGACCCAGTACTTC	CASSLLAGGWSETQYF
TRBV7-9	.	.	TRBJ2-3	TGTGCCAGCAGCGCGCAGGGGAGCACAGATACGCAGTATTTT	CASSAQGSTDTQYF
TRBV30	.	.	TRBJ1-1	TGTGCCTGGAGCGCCGGGACAACTCTCGATGAGGCTTTCTTT	CAWSAGTTLDEAFF
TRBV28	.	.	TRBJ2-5	TGTGCCAGCACCCTGGACAGTCCCCAAGAGACCCAGTACTTC	CASTLDSPQETQYF